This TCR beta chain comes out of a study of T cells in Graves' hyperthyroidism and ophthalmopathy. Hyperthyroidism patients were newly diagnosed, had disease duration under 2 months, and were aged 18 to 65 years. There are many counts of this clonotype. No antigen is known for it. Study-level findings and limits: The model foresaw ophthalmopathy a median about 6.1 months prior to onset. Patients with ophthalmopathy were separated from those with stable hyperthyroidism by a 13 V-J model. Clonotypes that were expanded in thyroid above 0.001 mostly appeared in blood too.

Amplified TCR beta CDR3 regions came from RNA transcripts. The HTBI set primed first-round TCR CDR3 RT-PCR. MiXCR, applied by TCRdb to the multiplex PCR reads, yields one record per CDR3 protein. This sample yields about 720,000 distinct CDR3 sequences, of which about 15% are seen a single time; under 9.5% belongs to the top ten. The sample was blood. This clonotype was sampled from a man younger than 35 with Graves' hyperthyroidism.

CDR3 protein: CASALAGGSGANVLTF. The CDR3 nucleotides are TGCGCCAGCGCCCTAGCGGGAGGCTCTGGGGCCAACGTCCTGACTTTC. The J gene is TRBJ2-6, the V gene TRBV10-2; 11 nucleotides align to TRBD2. The germline gives CDR1 WSHSY, CDR2 SAAADI. J gave up 0 bases and V 8 bases, and 3 bases lay outside the gene matches. This CDR3 has 16 amino acids.